The present TCR beta chain was sequenced within a study of OX40 agonist ivuxolimab in advanced cancers. Overall study: Dosing consisted of intravenous ivuxolimab at 0.01 to 10 mg/kg every 2 weeks. Anti-PD-1, anti-PD-L1 or anti-CTLA-4 therapy given earlier was allowed, and around 40% had some. Broader study findings: In the 0.1 to 3.0 mg/kg range, CD4+ and CD8+ blood T cells had expanded clonally by week 6. Fewer expanded clones were found on average in CD4+ than in CD8+ T cells.

Note on this clone: Its target is not known.

Profiled with immunoSEQ multiplex PCR; TCRdb holds only in-frame clones, not every one. The sample lists more than 25,000 clones, roughly 86% occurring once. This receptor was identified in an adult with an advanced solid tumor such as melanoma, head and neck, liver or kidney cancer. The starting material was CD4+ or CD8+ T cells sorted from blood, obtained in a trial of the OX40 agonist ivuxolimab.

CDR3 region: CASSFDGSGNTIYF. CDR3 coding DNA: TGTGCCAGCAGTTTTGACGGCTCTGGAAACACCATATATTTT. The chain joins TRBV28 to TRBJ1-3; D unclear. The V end lost 3 bases, the J end lost 0 bases, and 6 bases lay between the germline ends. The germline V gene encodes CDR1 MDHEN and CDR2 SYDVKM. CDR3 size: 14 residues.